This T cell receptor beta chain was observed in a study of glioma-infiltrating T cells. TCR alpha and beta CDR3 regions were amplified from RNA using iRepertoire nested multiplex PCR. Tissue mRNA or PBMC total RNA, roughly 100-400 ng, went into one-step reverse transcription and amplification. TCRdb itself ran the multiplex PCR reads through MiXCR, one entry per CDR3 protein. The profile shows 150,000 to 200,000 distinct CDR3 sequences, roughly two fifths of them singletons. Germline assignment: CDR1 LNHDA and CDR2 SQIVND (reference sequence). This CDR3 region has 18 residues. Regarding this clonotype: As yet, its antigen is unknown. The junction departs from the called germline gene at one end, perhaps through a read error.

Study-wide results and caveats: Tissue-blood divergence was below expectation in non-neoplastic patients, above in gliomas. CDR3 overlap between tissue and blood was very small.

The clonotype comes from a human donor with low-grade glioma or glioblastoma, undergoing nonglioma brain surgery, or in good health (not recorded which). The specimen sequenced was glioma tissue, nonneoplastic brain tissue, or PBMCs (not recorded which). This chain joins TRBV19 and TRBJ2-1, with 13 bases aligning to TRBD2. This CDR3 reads CATSLRTSGRSYYSEQFF. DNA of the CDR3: TGTGCCACTAGTCTCCGGACTAGCGGGAGAAGTTACTACAGTGAGCAGTTCTTC.